A selection of T cell receptor beta chains follows, all from one sample in a study of blood T cell repertoires in COVID-19. Sequencing was performed with immunoSEQ multiplex PCR; in TCRdb, only in-frame clones are kept and a portion is missing. In the table there are nearly 110,000 clones, over 60% of which are singletons. The material sequenced was peripheral blood. The receptors stem from a man of 80 years or more with COVID-19, enrolled during active disease. Both conserved end residues are part of each CDR3. D genes are given only for firm matches. Expanded clones get a size class; other rows say once, few or many, or leave the size out.

>TRBV28|15|TRBJ1-1|TRBD1|NA
TGTGCCAGCAGTGTCGGGACAGGGGGCGGCACTGAAGCTTTCTTT
CASSVGTGGGTEAFF
>TRBV5-1|15|TRBJ2-1|TRBD2|NA
TGCGCCAGCAGCTTGGCGACTAGCGGGAGCCATGAGCAGTTCTTC
CASSLATSGSHEQFF
>TRBV5-1|19|TRBJ2-1|TRBD2|NA
TGCGCCAGCAGCTTCCAGGTACTAGCGGGAGACGGCGCCTACAATGAGCAGTTCTTC
CASSFQVLAGDGAYNEQFF
>TRBV28|15|TRBJ2-2|TRBD1|NA
TGTGCCAGCAGTATTCCCGGGACAGTTGGCGGGGAGCTGTTTTTT
CASSIPGTVGGELFF
>TRBV4-1|13|TRBJ2-7|NA|NA
TGCGCCAGCAGCCGCTTCGGCGGGGCCGCTTTAAACTTC
CASSRFGGAALNF
>TRBV14|12|TRBJ2-2|NA|NA
TGTGCCAGCAGTTACTCGAGGGGGGAGCTGTTTTTT
CASSYSRGELFF
>TRBV28|17|TRBJ2-2|NA|NA
TGTGCCACCTCAAGGTTAGGACGGGGGTTGAACACCGGGGAGCTGTTTTTT
CATSRLGRGLNTGELFF
>TRBV18|16|TRBJ2-2|TRBD1|once
TGTGCCAGCTCACGAGCGGGACAGGGGAACACCGGGGAGCTGTTTTTT
CASSRAGQGNTGELFF
>TRBV7-2|12|TRBJ2-7|NA|NA
TGTGCCAGCAGCCGGACAGCCTACGAGCAGTACTTC
CASSRTAYEQYF
>TRBV7-6|15|TRBJ2-1|TRBD2|NA
TGTGCCAGCAGCATAGGACTAGCGATGTACAATGAGCAGTTCTTC
CASSIGLAMYNEQFF
>TRBV14|15|TRBJ2-2|NA|NA
TGTGCCAGCAGCCAAGGAGGCAGTCGATCCGGGGAGCTGTTTTTT
CASSQGGSRSGELFF
>TRBV3-1/TRBV3-2|13|TRBJ2-7|NA|NA
TGTGCCAGCAGCCAAGGACTAGATAACGAGCAGTACTTC
CASSQGLDNEQYF
>TRBV29-1|18|TRBJ2-3|TRBD2|once
TGCAGCGTTGAAGGGCTAGCGGGGACCGCCCCTAGCACAGATACGCAGTATTTT
CSVEGLAGTAPSTDTQYF
>TRBV29-1|16|TRBJ2-1|TRBD2|NA
TGCAGTTCGACTAGCGGGAGGGCCAAGGTTCCCAATGAGCAGTTCTTC
CSSTSGRAKVPNEQFF
>TRBV11-2|14|TRBJ2-7|TRBD1|NA
TGTGCCAGCAGCTTAGGGACAGGGTCCTACGAGCAGTACTTC
CASSLGTGSYEQYF
>TRBV19|15|TRBJ2-1|TRBD2|NA
TGTGCCAGTAGTAAGGCGGGAGATTCCTACAATGAGCAGTTCTTC
CASSKAGDSYNEQFF
>TRBV9|16|TRBJ2-1|NA|NA
TGTGCCAGCAGCGTAGGGGGGCCACTAGGATGGGATGAGCAGTTCTTC
CASSVGGPLGWDEQFF
>TRBV20-1|11|TRBJ2-5|NA|NA
TGCAGTGCTAGAACACAGGAGACCCAGTACTTC
CSARTQETQYF
>TRBV27|13|TRBJ1-2|NA|NA
TGTGCCAGCAGTTTATCGGGGACAAATGGCTACACCTTC
CASSLSGTNGYTF
>TRBV5-1|16|TRBJ2-1|TRBD2|NA
TGCGCCAGCAGCCGACTTCCCGGGACTAGTAACAATGAGCAGTTCTTC
CASSRLPGTSNNEQFF
>TRBV4-2|15|TRBJ1-2|NA|NA
TGTGCCAGCAGCCGCCAGGGGCCCCTACACTATGGCTACACCTTC
CASSRQGPLHYGYTF
>TRBV5-1|15|TRBJ1-6|TRBD1|NA
TGCGCCAGCAGCTTCACAACCGGGACAGGGTCACCCCTCCACTTT
CASSFTTGTGSPLHF
>TRBV9|14|TRBJ2-1|NA|NA
TGTGCCAGCAGCGTCAGCGGAGGGAAAAATGAGCAGTTCTTC
CASSVSGGKNEQFF
>TRBV3-1/TRBV3-2|14|TRBJ1-6|NA|NA
TGTGCCAGCAGCCAATCTGTGGGAGGTTCACCCCTCCACTTT
CASSQSVGGSPLHF
>TRBV9|13|TRBJ2-2|NA|NA
TGTGCCAGCAGCAGAGGGGGATCCGGGGAGCTGTTTTTT
CASSRGGSGELFF
>TRBV20-1|11|TRBJ1-1|TRBD1|NA
TGCAGTGACCAGGGGGACACTGAAGCTTTCTTT
CSDQGDTEAFF
>TRBV7-9|15|TRBJ1-5|NA|NA
TGTGCCAGCAGCTTAGGTGACAGCTATTATCAGCCCCAGCATTTT
CASSLGDSYYQPQHF
>TRBV9|15|TRBJ2-7|TRBD1|NA
TGTGCCAGCAGCCTAACCGGGACAGGGGGCTTGGAGCAGTACTTC
CASSLTGTGGLEQYF
>TRBV19|14|TRBJ2-1|TRBD2|NA
TGTGCCAGTAGTCCGCAGGCTAGCGGGAGAAAGGAGTTCTTC
CASSPQASGRKEFF
>TRBV2|15|TRBJ2-5|NA|once
TGTGCCAGCAGTGTGAGAGGGAGCGGACCAAAGACCCAGTACTTC
CASSVRGSGPKTQYF
>TRBV3-1/TRBV3-2|15|TRBJ1-5|NA|NA
TGTGCCAGCAGCCAAGATCATAGGCGGGATCAGCCCCAGCATTTT
CASSQDHRRDQPQHF
>TRBV10-2|13|TRBJ1-5|TRBD1|NA
TGCGCCAGCAGAGAACAGGGGAATCAGCCCCAGCATTTT
CASREQGNQPQHF
>TRBV5-1|14|TRBJ2-2|TRBD2|NA
TGCGCCAGCAGACCCCTAGCGGGAACCGGGGAGCTGTTTTTT
CASRPLAGTGELFF
>TRBV4-3|16|TRBJ2-7|TRBD1|NA
TGCGCCAGCAGCCAAGGGGTTGACAGGGACCTTTACGAGCAGTACTTC
CASSQGVDRDLYEQYF
>TRBV28|16|TRBJ2-1|NA|NA
TGTGCCAGCAGTCAACGACCAGGGTCTGCCTACAATGAGCAGTTCTTC
CASSQRPGSAYNEQFF
>TRBV28|16|TRBJ2-1|TRBD2|NA
TGTGCCAGCAGCCCGATGCCCAGCGGGGCATACAATGAGCAGTTCTTC
CASSPMPSGAYNEQFF
>TRBV5-4|17|TRBJ1-6|NA|NA
TGTGCCAGCAGCTCGGCCGGCGGAGGCTCCTATAATTCACCCCTCCACTTT
CASSSAGGGSYNSPLHF
>TRBV2|13|TRBJ2-3|NA|NA
TGTGCCAGCAGGAGGAGAAGCACAGATACGCAGTATTTT
CASRRRSTDTQYF
>TRBV9|17|TRBJ1-1|TRBD1|NA
TGTGCCAGCAGCGTAGGGGGGGACAGTACCCAACAGACCGAAGCTTTCTTT
CASSVGGDSTQQTEAFF
>TRBV3-1/TRBV3-2|13|TRBJ2-5|TRBD1|NA
TGTGCCAGCAGCCAATCAGGACAGGGGACCCAGTACTTC
CASSQSGQGTQYF